This TCR beta chain derives from a study of Tregs in tolerant kidney transplant recipients. Findings and limits, study-wide: In tolerant patients, donor-specific Tregs outgrew total Tregs, suggesting antigen-driven expansion. No direct test of biological reproducibility was done here.

Losses at the gene ends were 0 bases for V and 5 bases for J; bases not matched to a gene: 0. CDR1 is SGHRS, CDR2 YFSETQ, per germline. This CDR3 has 14 residues. Notes on this clone: Its antigen is not identified.

Sequenced by immunoSEQ multiplex PCR; TCRdb stores in-frame clones only, minus some. The data show tens of thousands of clones, more than 85% seen once. This receptor was taken from a human donor who received a combined kidney and bone marrow transplant. Sample: CD4+ T cells from blood, taken before the transplant. The J gene is TRBJ1-5, the V gene TRBV5-1; 9 bases map to TRBD1. CDR3 loop: CASSLGQGDQPQHF. The CDR3 region has the DNA TGCGCCAGCAGCTTGGGACAGGGGGATCAGCCCCAGCATTTT.